This entry features one T cell receptor beta chain sequence. Its antigen specificity is not known. Base qualities are missing; no much larger clone stands one base away. The cohort comprised around 700 healthy bone marrow donors. All cohort members were sampled while nominally healthy, although unrecorded immune exposures were likely present. Of the 666 cohort members, about 290 had a positive CMV serostatus and about 400 had a negative one, while no CMV serostatus was recorded for the donor. Each donor provided a peripheral blood sample, and peripheral blood mononuclear cells were used for TCR beta sequencing. The Qiagen DNeasy Blood Extraction Kit was used to extract genomic DNA from the blood cell samples. From the cysteine up to the phenylalanine, the CDR3 has a length of 14 residues. Only the CDR3 region is kept as DNA, spanning 42 bases read in frame from base 1. Germline trimming amounts to 6 bases on V and 5 bases on J, with 8 as the count of junction bases outside the gene matches. The CDR1 and CDR2 encoded by the germline V gene (reference sequence) are MNHNY and SVGAGI.

To prepare the library, the immunoSEQ multiplex PCR assay was applied. The multiplex PCR relied on a mix of 60 forward primers for TCR Vbeta segments and 13 reverse primers for TCR Jbeta segments. A multiplex PCR assay on genomic DNA amplified the CDR3 region of rearranged TCR beta genes. On the Illumina HiSeq System, the amplified TCR beta libraries were sequenced as 87-base-pair reads. As for the original processing: Across the 500 to 850 repertoires, a later analysis counted around 80 million unique TCR beta chains, approximately 12 million of which were shared by at least two donors. To remove PCR and sequencing errors, raw reads were error-corrected and collapsed into unique sequences using a nearest-neighbor algorithm that merged closely related sequences. To assign V, D and J gene segments, CDR3 sequences were aligned to IMGT reference sequences. For a sequence to be retained, a match of at least six nucleotides to both a V gene segment and a J gene segment was required. A rearrangement was called productive if the CDR3 had no stop codons and remained in frame with V and J, and every other rearrangement was called non-productive. Following IMGT convention, CDR3 was defined as the stretch from the second conserved V-encoded cysteine up to the conserved J-encoded phenylalanine. The earlier analysis of about 500 of the donors excluded sequences that lacked an unambiguous match to a single V gene segment. An earlier analysis of several hundred of the donors called V segments functional above 56.7% productive rearrangements and segregating when the between-donor standard deviation exceeded 5%. A statistical classification framework was built for diagnosing cytomegalovirus status from the catalog of TCR beta chain sequences. In a later analysis, TCR nucleotide sequences were compared against IMGT/GENE-DB human TR gene sequences so that V and J genes could be assigned. In a later analysis, CDR3 sequences and most-parsimonious VDJ recombination scenarios were assigned using the TCRdist pipeline. In a later analysis, every TCR beta chain was defined by the combination of its CDR3 amino acid sequence and its V-gene family, and reads without a unique V-gene family were dropped. In a later analysis, some 600 highly shared, low-generation-probability nucleotide sequences were removed to address suspected cross-contamination and a sequencing artifact. For each public chain, a later analysis derived a clonal expansion index from normalized ranks of inferred template counts within each repertoire. Generation probabilities in a later analysis came from a VDJ recombination model fitted to out-of-frame rearrangements, and those results were checked against IGoR. Hypergeometric tests were used in a later analysis to score TCR-TCR, TCR-HLA and TCR-CMV co-occurrence, with a repertoire-size bias correction applied to the TCR pairs. False discovery rates were estimated in a later analysis by permuting HLA or CMV assignments 20 times. In a later analysis, co-occurring TCRs were grouped using DBSCAN, and TCRdist sequence similarity was added for clustering within HLA-allele-positive subsets. For co-occurrence clustering, repertoires with fewer than 30,000 or more than 120,000 public chains were excluded, along with a handful of repertoires with anomalous nucleotide sharing. Imported from immuneACCESS, the table was reduced by TCRdb to in-frame sequences with V and J called. These copies leave out some clones; in studies compared against another copy, an unresolved V gene accounts for under half, and the cause of the remainder is not known. The V and J calls and clone size were taken over from that table, and D and trimming were inferred from the DNA. The sample table holds approximately 50,000 clones, of which roughly three fifths were seen once. Over 9.5% of the sample comes from the top ten.

The data were obtained in a study of cytomegalovirus exposure and HLA in healthy donors listed by TCRdb under 2017. About the study as a whole: In an earlier analysis of some 610 of the donors, approximately 300 Gb of sequence data and 95 million to 130 million unique TCR beta sequences from roughly 200 million T cells were reported. In a later genetic analysis, genome-wide SNP genotypes for about 55% of the 666 donors were used, and that subset was treated as a discovery cohort. A later analysis re-examined previously published TCR beta repertoires from just over 650 donors and added high-resolution HLA genotyping to investigate patterns of TCR occurrence. An early release covering roughly 580 HLA-typed donors comprised about 290 gigabases of sequencing data and some 79 million unique TCR sequences. The study was designed to test whether signatures of past pathogen exposure could be identified by cataloging public T cell receptors. To decide whether each TCR beta V gene segment behaved as functional or pseudogenic, an earlier analysis of 587 of the donors relied on high-throughput TCR beta sequencing. Using immunosequencing, the study profiled T cell repertoires from around 670 subjects and related those repertoires to cytomegalovirus serostatus. On average, 235,054 unique TCR beta nucleotide sequences were sequenced per donor among about 400 genotyped donors of the cohort, with roughly 18% of those sequences being non-productive. To predict cytomegalovirus infection status, the study combined high-throughput TCR immunosequencing, statistical association of individual TCRs with disease status, and machine learning. Five DR-DQ haplotypes were treated as single units for association and clustering because of strong linkage in the cohort. Typing coverage varied by locus: roughly 620-640 donors for A, B, C, DRB1 and DQB1; approximately 560 for DQA1; some 610 for DPA1; fewer than 480 for DPB1. HLA typing covered class I and class II loci at four-digit resolution. A separate validation cohort of approximately 120 different subjects was used in addition to the roughly 700-subject first cohort. Rather than drawing on any new phenotypic data, the later analysis identified candidate immune exposures from TCR beta sequences and the way those sequences occurred across donors. Donor age, sex, ethnicity and CMV serostatus were compiled together with the repertoire data. Among the approximately 430 genotyped donors, around 81% belonged to the genetic ancestry cluster associated with self-reported Caucasian donors. Every repertoire in the discovery cohort had been generated on one and the same sequencing platform. The paper's findings and limits, for the study overall: A cluster of highly shared sequence variants was judged likely to represent a technical artifact of the sequencing pipeline. Specific HLA alleles were associated with 15,000 to 20,000 TCR beta sequences at a false discovery rate of 0.05 in a later analysis. Most TCR sequences were observed very rarely across donors, whereas some public TCRs were present in many individuals. According to a later analysis, TCR association rates differed among HLA loci, with DRB1 alleles showing the most associated TCRs and HLA-C alleles showing the fewest. Only TCR beta chains were sequenced in this cohort, and the absence of alpha or paired-chain data limited detectable features. A later analysis found that HLA-associated TCR beta chains were more clonally expanded and had lower generation probabilities than equally common non-associated chains. The authors suggested that the approach could potentially be extended to other disease states and immunological phenotypes. The only immune exposure information available for the cohort was CMV serostatus. Because HLA typing was unavailable for some donors at each locus, only the typed subset was used in association tests. The earlier analysis of 587 of the donors excluded some 16 rarely observed V segments, including chromosome 9 orphons, because counts were too low. In the study, approximately 150 TCR beta chains were listed as associated with cytomegalovirus. When HLA alleles, especially DR and DQ, strongly co-occurred, attributing TCR associations to individual alleles was difficult. In a later analysis, most CMV-associated TCR beta chains were found to appear HLA-restricted, with HLA associations seemingly driven largely by CMV exposure. V-gene and J-gene trimming of TCR beta chains was associated with a missense DCLRE1C variant in a later genetic analysis, and the association was replicated in an independent cohort. Roughly uniform sequencing depth across donors was assumed in presence/absence analyses, although this assumption may not hold. Because the 87-base-pair reads could not distinguish some IMGT-functional V segments, including TRBV6-2 and TRBV6-3, those segments were excluded. Linkage disequilibrium might explain the correlated functional status among segregating V segments, but an unknown experimental factor could not be ruled out. In vitro tests confirmed that a few of the cytomegalovirus-associated TCR beta chains recognize cytomegalovirus antigens. An earlier analysis of 587 of the donors showed that most TCR beta V segments appeared in productive rearrangements either about 87% or about 30% of the time, which broadly matched IMGT annotations. Compared with the roughly 700-donor mean, donors in an Asian-associated ancestry cluster had fewer N-insertions in productive TCRs, according to a later genetic analysis. A further reported finding was that TCR beta sequences accurately predicted the HLA-A and HLA-B alleles for most subjects in the first cohort. The classifier was reported to diagnose cytomegalovirus status with high specificity and sensitivity in both the original cohort and the validation cohort. Several of the top co-occurrence clusters appeared to be linked to parvovirus B19, influenza, CMV and Epstein-Barr virus, according to a later analysis.

This TCR derives from a human donor in good health. The sequencing input was PBMCs. The chain is encoded by TRBV6-6 joined to TRBJ2-7, with 9 middle bases fitting TRBD2. The sequenced DNA: TGTGCCAGCAGATTCAGCGGGGGGCGCAACGAGCAGTACTTC. This sequence encodes CASRFSGGRNEQYF.